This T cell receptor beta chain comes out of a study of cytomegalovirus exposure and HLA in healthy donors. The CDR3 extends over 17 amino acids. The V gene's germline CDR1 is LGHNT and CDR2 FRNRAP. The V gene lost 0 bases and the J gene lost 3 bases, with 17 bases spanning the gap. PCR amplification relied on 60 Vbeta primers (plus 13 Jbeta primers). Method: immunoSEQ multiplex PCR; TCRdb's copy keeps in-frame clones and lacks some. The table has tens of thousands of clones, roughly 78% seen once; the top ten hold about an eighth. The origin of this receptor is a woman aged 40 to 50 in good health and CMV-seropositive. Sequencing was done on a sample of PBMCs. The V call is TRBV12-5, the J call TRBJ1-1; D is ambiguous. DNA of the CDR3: TGTGCTAGTGGTTTGGTACAGACGGGAAGTGGGGACACTGAAGCTTTCTTT. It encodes CASGLVQTGSGDTEAFF.